The TCR beta chain described here comes from a study of blood T cell repertoires in COVID-19. Study background: From T cells, B-cell-depleted T cells, or PBMCs came the material, which was cDNA or gDNA.

TCRdb's copy holds only in-frame clones and misses some; the assay was immunoSEQ multiplex PCR. This sample has 470,000 or so clones, with around 90% found just once. Living in about two dozen US areas, the participants were between roughly 18 and 95 years of age. The V segment lost 9 bases and the J segment 0 bases; nucleotides outside the gene matches: 4. The CDR3 covers 13 residues. The germline V gene encodes CDR1 SNHLY and CDR2 FYNNEI. This chain uses TRBV2 with TRBJ2-7; TRBD1 matches 8 bases. The source is a woman aged 18 to 35 with acute COVID-19. Sequenced sample: PBMCs or T cells enriched from blood (not recorded which). CDR3 in DNA: TGTGCCAGGGGGGGACAGGTCTCCTACGAGCAGTACTTC. Translating gives CARGGQVSYEQYF.